Shown below are 3 T cell receptor beta chains from a single sample sequenced in a study of Ad26.COV2.S vaccination and SARS-CoV-2 variants. Described treatment: around 19 received Ad26.COV2.S at low or high dose, single or two shots; about 5 received placebo; per-sample allocation not given. Material that was analyzed had been drawn on day 63 after the first vaccine or placebo injection. Measured with immunoSEQ multiplex PCR; TCRdb has only the in-frame clones, and not every one. The sample shows around 500,000 clones, about 89% of them seen only once. This specimen was peripheral blood, taken in a trial of Ad26.COV2.S vaccine versus placebo. These receptors all stem from a person aged 18 to 59 who received the Ad26.COV2.S COVID-19 vaccine or a placebo.

This clone was found many times. The chain recombines TRBV9 with TRBJ2-7; TRBD1 is a possible D gene (5 bases). The V gene lost 4 bases and the J gene lost 3 bases, with 8 bases spanning the gap. Germline CDR1 and CDR2: SGDLS and YYNGEE. The CDR3 consists of 12 residues. DNA of the CDR3: TGTGCCAGCAGCACGACAGACTACGAGCAGTACTTC. Amino acids: CASSTTDYEQYF.

V is TRBV7-2 and J is TRBJ1-2; possibly TRBD1 for D (5 bases). The germline gives CDR1 SGHTA, CDR2 FQGNSA. The CDR3 spans 13 residues. Deletions cut 6 bases from V and 4 bases from J, with 12 bases between. The CDR3 DNA follows: TGTGCCAGCAGAGGAGGGGACGTCTATGGCTACACCTTC. Amino acid sequence: CASRGGDVYGYTF.

V and J are TRBV7-2 and TRBJ2-7; 12 bases agree with TRBD2. The CDR3 spans 15 residues. The V gene end was trimmed by 3 bases and the J gene end by 5 bases; junction bases not matched to a gene: 5. In germline, CDR1 is SGHTA, CDR2 FQGNSA. The CDR3 nucleotides read TGTGCCAGCAGCTTTCTAGCGGGGGGGCTTAACGAGCAGTACTTC. Encoded protein: CASSFLAGGLNEQYF.